Sequencing of this T cell receptor (beta chain) was carried out in a study of T cells in Graves' hyperthyroidism and ophthalmopathy. The V gene's germline CDR1 is MNHNS and CDR2 SASEGT. The CDR3 totals 16 residues. Trimming stripped 6 bases from V and 7 bases from J, with 24 bases between. This clonotype was seen repeatedly, ten times or more. Enrolled ophthalmopathy patients presented with a Clinical Activity Score of at least 3, a NOSPECS grade of at least 4, and disease duration under 3 months. RNA transcripts gave rise to amplified TCR beta CDR3 regions. RT-PCR in the first round (using the HTBI primer set) targeted the TCR CDR3. TCRdb re-called the multiplex PCR reads with MiXCR, one entry per CDR3 protein. This sample has about 530,000 distinct CDR3 sequences, with roughly 18% found just once.

Sequenced: blood. The origin of this receptor is a woman between 18 and 29 years old with Graves' ophthalmopathy. The chain joins TRBV6-1 to TRBJ1-2; tentatively, D is TRBD1 (6 bases). The CDR3 DNA follows: TGTGCCAGCAGACCTCAGGGGAGGGGAATATATGGTGGCTACACCTTC. As protein: CASRPQGRGIYGGYTF.